These T cell receptor beta chains were read from a single sample in a study of shared clonotypes between healthy human individuals. Libraries were prepared by immunoSEQ multiplex PCR; TCRdb keeps only in-frame clonotypes and omits some of them. Here the sample spans approximately 500,000 clones, approximately 81% being singletons. Sequenced material: PBMCs. Receptors were obtained from a middle-aged woman in good health. Some clones in this sample may be carry-over from other donors' samples. The CDR3 runs from the conserved cysteine through the conserved F or W. The D gene is left open where the match is weak. The size of a clone is reported for some rows only, either as once, few or many, or as a class for expanded clones.

v_gene	d_gene	abundance	j_gene	CDR3nt	CDR3aa
TRBV5-4	TRBD2	NA	TRBJ2-7	TGTGCCAGCAGCTCCCGGGACTACAACTACGAGCAGTACTTC	CASSSRDYNYEQYF
TRBV11-2	TRBD1	NA	TRBJ2-2	TGTGCCAGCAGCGGGACAGTTAACACCGGGGAGCTGTTTTTT	CASSGTVNTGELFF
TRBV29-1	NA	NA	TRBJ1-2	TGCAGCGTTGGCCGGTGGGAGGGTTTGATTAACTATGGCTACACCTTC	CSVGRWEGLINYGYTF
TRBV4-1	NA	NA	TRBJ2-1	TGCGCCAGCAGCCAACAGGGACTTCCAGGGTCCTACAATGAGCAGTTCTTC	CASSQQGLPGSYNEQFF
TRBV21-1	NA	NA	TRBJ1-5	TGTGCCAGCGCCCGGGGGGTCGGCAATCAGCCCCAGCATTTT	CASARGVGNQPQHF
TRBV7-9	TRBD1	NA	TRBJ2-3	TGTGCCAGCAGCTTAAGGGCGGCAGGGGGATTCACAGATACGCAGTATTTT	CASSLRAAGGFTDTQYF
TRBV28	NA	NA	TRBJ1-1	TGTGCCAGCAGTTTATCTGCAGGGGTCAACACTGAAGCTTTCTTT	CASSLSAGVNTEAFF
TRBV25-1	NA	NA	TRBJ2-7	TGTGCCAGCAGTGATCCTCTACTATACGAGCAGTACTTC	CASSDPLLYEQYF
TRBV7-2	TRBD1	NA	TRBJ2-3	TGTGCCAGCAGCTTGGACAGGGGCCTACCCACAGATACGCAGTATTTT	CASSLDRGLPTDTQYF
TRBV7-2	NA	NA	TRBJ1-1	TGTGCCAGCAGCTCTTACACCAACACTGAAGCTTTCTTT	CASSSYTNTEAFF
TRBV2	NA	few	TRBJ1-4	TGTGCCAGCAGGGCCAACAGCGGCGAAAAACTGTTTTTT	CASRANSGEKLFF
TRBV20-1	NA	NA	TRBJ2-5	TGCAGTGCCCTAAAGGGCCAGACCCAGTACTTC	CSALKGQTQYF
TRBV27	TRBD1	many	TRBJ1-5	TGTGCCTGCGCCGGGACAGGGGGTCAGCCCCAGCATTTT	CACAGTGGQPQHF
TRBV5-1	TRBD2	once	TRBJ2-2	TGCGCCAGCAGCTTGGCGGGAGGGCCAGGGACCGGGGAGCTGTTTTTT	CASSLAGGPGTGELFF
TRBV28	NA	NA	TRBJ2-2	TGTGCCAGCTGGGCTCACACCGGGGAGCTGTTTTTT	CASWAHTGELFF
TRBV6-1	TRBD1	NA	TRBJ1-2	TGTGCCAGCAGCTGGGGACAGGGCTATGGCTACACCTTC	CASSWGQGYGYTF
TRBV6-1	NA	NA	TRBJ1-2	TGTGCCAGCAGTCGGAGGGTAGATGGCTACACCTTC	CASSRRVDGYTF
TRBV7-2	TRBD1	few	TRBJ1-2	TGTGCCAGCAACACCCCGACAGGGAACTATGGCTACACCTTC	CASNTPTGNYGYTF
TRBV11-2	NA	NA	TRBJ2-7	TGTGCCAGCAGCCACCGAGGCAGGGGAGTAGGCGAGCAGTACTTC	CASSHRGRGVGEQYF
TRBV19	TRBD1	few	TRBJ2-7	TGTGCCAGTAGTACACAGGGGAAAGGCGAGCAGTACTTC	CASSTQGKGEQYF
TRBV7-3	NA	once	TRBJ2-6	TGTGCCAGCAGCCCGACTGGGATGGCCGTGGCCAACGTCCTGACTTTC	CASSPTGMAVANVLTF
TRBV2	TRBD1	NA	TRBJ1-1	TGTGCCAGCACTGGACAGGGGACCCCTGAAGCTTTCTTT	CASTGQGTPEAFF
TRBV6-6	TRBD1	once	TRBJ1-1	TGTGCCAGCAGGGGACAGGGGATGAACACTGAAGCTTTCTTT	CASRGQGMNTEAFF
TRBV30	NA	NA	TRBJ1-2	TGTGCCTGGACCCTGGGGGGAGGCTACACCTTC	CAWTLGGGYTF
TRBV6-5	NA	once	TRBJ2-1	TGTGCCAGCAGTTACTCGAAGGGGTTGGGATACAATGAGCAGTTCTTC	CASSYSKGLGYNEQFF
TRBV2	TRBD1	NA	TRBJ1-2	TGTGCCAGCAGAGACGCACAGGGGGCAAACTATGGCTACACCTTC	CASRDAQGANYGYTF
TRBV7-9	NA	few	TRBJ1-5	TGTGCCAGCCAACAGGGAGAGCTGGCCCAGCATTTT	CASQQGELAQHF
TRBV18	NA	NA	TRBJ1-2	TGTGCCAGCTCACCAGGGGAAGGCTACACCTTC	CASSPGEGYTF
TRBV13	TRBD1	once	TRBJ1-2	TGTGCCAGCAGCTCCTATGACCCCAGGGGGCAGGACTATGGCTACACCTTC	CASSSYDPRGQDYGYTF
TRBV7-9	TRBD1	NA	TRBJ2-1	TGTGCCAGCAGCCCCTACCGACAGGGTGGGGATGAGCAGTTCTTC	CASSPYRQGGDEQFF
TRBV27	TRBD2	NA	TRBJ2-7	TGTGCCAGCAGTGCGGGACTAGGACGCTACGAGCAGTACTTC	CASSAGLGRYEQYF
TRBV5-1	TRBD1	NA	TRBJ1-4	TGCGCCAGCAGCTTGGGACAGGGGGCGATTAATGAAAAACTGTTTTTT	CASSLGQGAINEKLFF
TRBV18	TRBD1	few	TRBJ1-3	TGTGCCAGCTCATCAATACAGGGGGCTGGAAACACCATATATTTT	CASSSIQGAGNTIYF
TRBV4-1	TRBD2	NA	TRBJ2-7	TGCGCCAGCAGCCAAGCAGGCCGGACTAGCGAGGGCGAGCAGTACTTC	CASSQAGRTSEGEQYF
TRBV5-6	NA	many	TRBJ2-7	TGTGCCAGCAGCCCACTACACCGACTAGAAGCGGTGGGTGACGAGCAGTACTTC	CASSPLHRLEAVGDEQYF
TRBV4-3	NA	NA	TRBJ1-1	TGCGCCAGCAGCCAAGCGGCGAGGGGGACTGAAGCTTTCTTT	CASSQAARGTEAFF
TRBV7-9	TRBD1	many	TRBJ1-2	TGTGCCAGCAGCCCGGGACAGGGGCGCCGCCATGGCTACACCTTC	CASSPGQGRRHGYTF
TRBV28	NA	once	TRBJ1-2	TGTGCCAGCAGTTTAGGTCGGGGTGACTATGGCTACACCTTC	CASSLGRGDYGYTF
TRBV21-1	NA	NA	TRBJ1-2	TGTGCCATCTCGAGGGGGCAGGATAACTATGGCTACACCTTC	CAISRGQDNYGYTF
TRBV7-8	NA	NA	TRBJ1-5	TGTGCCAGCAGCTTCAACCGAGACAGTAGCAATCAGCCCCAGCATTTT	CASSFNRDSSNQPQHF
TRBV4-2	NA	NA	TRBJ2-1	TGTGCCAGCAGCCAAGATTGGTCCAGGGGCAATGAGCAGTTCTTC	CASSQDWSRGNEQFF
TRBV7-6	TRBD2	once	TRBJ2-3	TGTGCCAGCAGCTTTACCCCCTCTTCGGGAGGCCCCACAGATACGCAGTATTTT	CASSFTPSSGGPTDTQYF
TRBV9	NA	NA	TRBJ1-2	TGTGCCAGCAGCGGAACCCGGGACGCCTATGGCTACACCTTC	CASSGTRDAYGYTF
TRBV4-3	TRBD1	NA	TRBJ2-2	TGCGCCAGCAGCCCGACAGGGGCCACCGGGGAGCTGTTTTTT	CASSPTGATGELFF
TRBV10-2	NA	few	TRBJ1-1	TGCGCCAGCAGTGCCGTAGTTAGGAACACTGAAGCTTTCTTT	CASSAVVRNTEAFF
TRBV27	NA	NA	TRBJ1-3	TGTGCCAGCAGTTTTTCGCCAGGGGTCGGAAACACCATATATTTT	CASSFSPGVGNTIYF
TRBV30	NA	NA	TRBJ2-2	TGTGCCTTCCCCCTCGGGGAGCTGTTTTTT	CAFPLGELFF
TRBV11-2	NA	NA	TRBJ1-1	TGTGCCAGCAGCTTCGACAGTGCGAACACTGAAGCTTTCTTT	CASSFDSANTEAFF
TRBV7-9	TRBD1	NA	TRBJ2-3	TGTGCCAGCAGCCTCCAGGGGGCGGGGGATACGCAGTATTTT	CASSLQGAGDTQYF
TRBV7-2	TRBD2	NA	TRBJ2-3	TGTGCCAGCAGCCGTCAGACTAGCGGGAGGCGGGCAGATACGCAGTATTTT	CASSRQTSGRRADTQYF